Sequencing of this T cell receptor (beta chain) was carried out in a study of CD8 T cells in Susac syndrome. Findings and caveats of the study: The TCR sequencing and HLA analysis in the study involved a relatively small number of individuals, as the study acknowledged.

Reverse transcription of roughly 0.45 to 1 ug RNA was carried out with random hexamers. An immunoSEQ multiplex PCR generated amplified TCR beta CDR3 products spanning 54 Vbeta and 13 Jbeta. TCRdb fed the immunoSEQ multiplex PCR reads into MiXCR, producing one record per CDR3 protein. The sample has about 290,000 distinct CDR3 sequences, 65% to 90% seen once; the top ten hold 0.21%. From blood CD8+ and CD4+ T cells, TCR beta sequences were generated. Purification of the CD8+ and CD4+ T cells relied on negative isolation, and TEMRA cells underwent FACS enrichment. On this clonotype: The antigen remains undetermined.

Deletions cut 1 base from V and 4 bases from J, with 7 bases between. The CDR3 consists of 13 residues. Germline CDR1 is MDHEN and CDR2 is SYDVKM. The specimen sequenced was CD8+ T cells from PBMCs. The TCR was taken from a human donor with multiple sclerosis. The rearrangement uses TRBV28 and TRBJ2-5; the D gene is possibly TRBD2 (6 bases). The CDR3 is CASSLLLAETQYF. The DNA of the CDR3 is TGTGCCAGCAGTTTATTACTAGCAGAGACCCAGTACTTC.